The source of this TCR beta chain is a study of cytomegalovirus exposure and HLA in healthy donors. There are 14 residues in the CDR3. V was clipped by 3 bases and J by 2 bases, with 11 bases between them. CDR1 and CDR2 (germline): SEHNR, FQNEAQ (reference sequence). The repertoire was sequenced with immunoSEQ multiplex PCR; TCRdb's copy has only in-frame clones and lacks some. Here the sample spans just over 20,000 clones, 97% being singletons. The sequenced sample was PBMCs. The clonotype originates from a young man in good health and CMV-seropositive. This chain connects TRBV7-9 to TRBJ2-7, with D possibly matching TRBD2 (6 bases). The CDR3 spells CASSFGRFTYEQYF. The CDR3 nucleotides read TGTGCCAGCAGCTTCGGGAGATTCACCTACGAGCAGTACTTC. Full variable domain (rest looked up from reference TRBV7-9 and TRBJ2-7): DTGVSQNPRHKITKRGQNVTFRCDPISEHNRLYWYRQTLGQGPEFLTYFQNEAQLEKSRLLSDRFSAERPKGSFSTLEIQRTEQGDSAMYLCASSFGRFTYEQYFGPGTRLTVT.